This TCR beta chain derives from a study of type 1 regulatory T cells. Study-level background: This in vitro CD4 product, T-allo10, is enriched for Tr1 cells and alloantigen-specific.

One entry per CDR3 protein results from TCRdb running MiXCR on the reads. This sample has some 18,000 distinct CDR3 sequences; 10% to 13% occur once, and the top ten carry 2.5% to 3%. By share, this clonotype ranks as medium-sized. The CDR3 spans 14 residues. Per germline, CDR1 SEHNR and CDR2 FQNEAQ (reference sequence). V lost 0 bases and J lost 6, with 11 bases in between. Sequences were obtained from CD4+ T cells, either the whole sample or a sorted fraction (not recorded which). The sequence derives from a human donor in good health. This rearrangement joins TRBV7-9 to TRBJ1-2; no clear D gene. CDR3 protein: CASSLARGWDGYTF. CDR3 bases: TGTGCCAGCAGCTTAGCGCGCGGGTGGGATGGCTACACCTTC.